This T cell receptor (beta chain) derives from a study of blood T cells in healthy people across ages. This CDR3 comprises 14 residues. CDR1 is MNHEY and CDR2 is SVGAGI in the germline V gene. V trimming: 6 bases; J trimming: 5 bases; junction bases outside the gene matches: 9. Per sample, extraction of total RNA gave at least 6 micrograms in every case. The second PCR ran about 6 to 11 cycles with a sample-barcoded 5' primer and J-beta primers. Each TCR beta cDNA got a 12-nucleotide random molecular identifier. MiXCR, applied by TCRdb to the 5' RACE reads, yields one record per CDR3 protein. The sample yields roughly 830,000 distinct CDR3 sequences, 62% seen once. The table lists this clonotype with a few counts.

Sequencing used blood. This clonotype originated in a man in his thirties or forties in good health. V gene TRBV6-5 combines with J gene TRBJ2-5, with 7 bases lining up with TRBD1. Here the CDR3 reads CASRPGQSRETQYF. The CDR3 DNA is TGTGCCAGCAGACCGGGACAGAGCCGGGAGACCCAGTACTTC.